This T cell receptor (beta chain) is from a study of blood T cell repertoires in COVID-19. The wider study: T cells, B-cell-depleted T cells, or PBMCs provided the cDNA or gDNA that served as material.

Trimming left V 4 bases short and J 6 bases short, with 6 bases between. Germline CDR1 is GTSNPN and CDR2 is SVGIG (reference sequence). The CDR3 spans 10 residues. This clone was counted a single time. The authors' processing: Amplification of reference gene primers was used by the study to estimate nucleated cell counts. The data were produced by immunoSEQ multiplex PCR, yet TCRdb's version contains in-frame clones alone and is incomplete. Clone size and V and J calls were adopted from that table, with D and trimming inferred from the DNA. Of 270,000 or so clones listed, nearly 90% are singletons. The chain joins TRBV30 to TRBJ1-1; D remains unclear. The source is a woman in her thirties or forties who had recovered from COVID-19. The sequenced material came from peripheral blood. The CDR3 is CAWIQSEAFF. The DNA of the CDR3 is TGTGCCTGGATCCAGTCTGAAGCTTTCTTT.